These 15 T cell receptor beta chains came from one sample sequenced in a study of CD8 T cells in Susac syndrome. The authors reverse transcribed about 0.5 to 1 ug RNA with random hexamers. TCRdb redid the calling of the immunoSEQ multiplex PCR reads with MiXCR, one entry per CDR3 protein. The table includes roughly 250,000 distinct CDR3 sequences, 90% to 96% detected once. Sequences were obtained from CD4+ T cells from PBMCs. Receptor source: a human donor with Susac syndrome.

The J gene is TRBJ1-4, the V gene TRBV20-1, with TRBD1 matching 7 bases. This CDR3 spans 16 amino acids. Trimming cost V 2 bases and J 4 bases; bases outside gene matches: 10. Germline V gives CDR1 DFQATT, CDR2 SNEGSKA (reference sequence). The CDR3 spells CSARPTRGQFNEKLFF. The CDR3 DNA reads TGCAGTGCTAGACCAACTAGGGGGCAGTTTAATGAAAAACTGTTTTTT.

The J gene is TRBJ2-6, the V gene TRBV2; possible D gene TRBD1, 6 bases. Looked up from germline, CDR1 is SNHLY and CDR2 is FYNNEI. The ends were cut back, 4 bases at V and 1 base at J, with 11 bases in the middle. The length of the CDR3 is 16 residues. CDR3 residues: CASSARTVSGANVLTF. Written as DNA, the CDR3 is TGTGCCAGCAGTGCAAGGACAGTTTCTGGGGCCAACGTCCTGACTTTC.

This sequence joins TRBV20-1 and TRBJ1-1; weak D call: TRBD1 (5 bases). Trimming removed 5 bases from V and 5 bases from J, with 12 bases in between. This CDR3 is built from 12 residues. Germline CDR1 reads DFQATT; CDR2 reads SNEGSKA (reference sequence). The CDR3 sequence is CSAQWEGTEAFF. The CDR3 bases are TGCAGTGCTCAATGGGAGGGGACTGAAGCTTTCTTT.

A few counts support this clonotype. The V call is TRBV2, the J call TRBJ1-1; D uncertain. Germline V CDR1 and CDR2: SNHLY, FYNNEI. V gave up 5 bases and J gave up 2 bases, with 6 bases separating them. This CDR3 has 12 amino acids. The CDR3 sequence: CASSRRNTEAFF. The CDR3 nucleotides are TGTGCCAGCAGTCGTCGCAACACTGAAGCTTTCTTT.

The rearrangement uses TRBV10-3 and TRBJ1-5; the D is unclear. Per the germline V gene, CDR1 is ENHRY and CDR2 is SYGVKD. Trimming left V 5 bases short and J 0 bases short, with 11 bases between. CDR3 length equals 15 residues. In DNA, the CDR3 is TGTGCCATCAGTAAAGACGGAAATAGCAATCAGCCCCAGCATTTT. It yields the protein CAISKDGNSNQPQHF.

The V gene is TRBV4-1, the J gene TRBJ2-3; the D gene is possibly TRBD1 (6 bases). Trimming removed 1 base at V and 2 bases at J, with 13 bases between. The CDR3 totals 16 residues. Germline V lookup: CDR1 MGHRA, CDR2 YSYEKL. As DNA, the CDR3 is TGCGCCAGCAGCCAAGTCCACAGGGCAACCACAGATACGCAGTATTTT. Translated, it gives CASSQVHRATTDTQYF.

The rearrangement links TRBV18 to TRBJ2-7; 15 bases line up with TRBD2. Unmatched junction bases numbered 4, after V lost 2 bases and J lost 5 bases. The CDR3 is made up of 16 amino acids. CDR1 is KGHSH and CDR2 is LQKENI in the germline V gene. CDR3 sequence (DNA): TGTGCCAGCTCACCAGGGACTAGCGGGAGGATCCACGAGCAGTACTTC. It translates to CASSPGTSGRIHEQYF.

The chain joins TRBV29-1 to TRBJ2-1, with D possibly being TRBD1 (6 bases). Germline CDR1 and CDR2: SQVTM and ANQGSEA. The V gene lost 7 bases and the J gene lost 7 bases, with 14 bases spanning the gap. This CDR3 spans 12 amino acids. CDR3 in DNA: TGCAGCGCAAGAGCAGGGGAGAATGAGCAGTTCTTC. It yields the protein CSARAGENEQFF.

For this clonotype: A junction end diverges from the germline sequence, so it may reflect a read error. The CDR3 DNA is TGTGCCAGCAGATTAGCGGGAGCACGTCCGGGGGGCTACGAGCAGTACTTC. This sequence encodes CASRLAGARPGGYEQYF. V and J are TRBV7-8 and TRBJ2-7, with TRBD2 matching 9 bases. Germline CDR1 is SGHVS and CDR2 is FQNEAQ. The CDR3 extends over 17 amino acids.

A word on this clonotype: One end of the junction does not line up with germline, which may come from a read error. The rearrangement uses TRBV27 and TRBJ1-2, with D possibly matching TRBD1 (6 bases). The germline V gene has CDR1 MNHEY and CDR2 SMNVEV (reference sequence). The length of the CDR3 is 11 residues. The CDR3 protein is CASESQGTIYF. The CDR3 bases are TGTGCCAGCGAGTCGCAGGGGACGATTTACTTC.

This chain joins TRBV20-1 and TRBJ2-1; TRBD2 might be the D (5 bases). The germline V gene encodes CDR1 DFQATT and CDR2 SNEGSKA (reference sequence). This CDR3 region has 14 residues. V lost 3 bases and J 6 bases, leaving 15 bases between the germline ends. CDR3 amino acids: CSASPPTSGNEQFF. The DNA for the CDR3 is TGCAGTGCTAGTCCCCCCACTAGTGGCAATGAGCAGTTCTTC.

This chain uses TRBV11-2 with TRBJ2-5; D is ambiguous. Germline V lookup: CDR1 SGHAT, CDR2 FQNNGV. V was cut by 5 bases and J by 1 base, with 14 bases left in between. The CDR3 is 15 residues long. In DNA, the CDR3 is TGTGCCAGCAGCCCTACGGCTAGTTTCCAAGAGACCCAGTACTTC. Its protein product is CASSPTASFQETQYF.

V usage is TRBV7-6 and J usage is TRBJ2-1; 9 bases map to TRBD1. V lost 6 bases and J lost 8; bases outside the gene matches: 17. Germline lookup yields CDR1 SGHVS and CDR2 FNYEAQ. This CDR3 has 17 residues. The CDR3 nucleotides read TGTGCCAGCAGTCGAATCGTCCCGGGACAGGGCTTCTATGAGCAGTTCTTC. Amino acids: CASSRIVPGQGFYEQFF.

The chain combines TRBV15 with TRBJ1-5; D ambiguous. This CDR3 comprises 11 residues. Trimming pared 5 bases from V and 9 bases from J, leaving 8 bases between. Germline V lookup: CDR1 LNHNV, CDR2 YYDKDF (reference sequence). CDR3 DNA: TGTGCCACCAGCGGAGGAGGGCCCCAGCATTTT. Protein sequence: CATSGGGPQHF. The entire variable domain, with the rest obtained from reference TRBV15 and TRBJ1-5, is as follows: DAMVIQNPRYQVTQFGKPVTLSCSQTLNHNVMYWYQQKSSQAPKLLFHYYDKDFNNEADTPDNFQSRRPNTSFCFLDIRSPGLGDTAMYLCATSGGGPQHFGDGTRLSIL.

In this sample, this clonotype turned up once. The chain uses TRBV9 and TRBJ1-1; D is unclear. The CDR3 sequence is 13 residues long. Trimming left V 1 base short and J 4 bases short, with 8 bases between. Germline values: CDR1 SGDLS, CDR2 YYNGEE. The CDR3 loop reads CASSVRGSTEAFF. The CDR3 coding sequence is TGTGCCAGCAGCGTACGGGGAAGCACTGAAGCTTTCTTT.